This T cell receptor beta chain appears in the sequencing data of a study of T cell repertoires in cytomegalovirus infection (dated by TCRdb to between 2018 and 2021). A note on the overall study: Peptide stimulations targeted recently identified HLA-C-restricted CMV epitopes, whose presentation resists viral immunomodulation, together with well-studied HLA-B-restricted epitopes. The HLA type of each donor mattered for the analysis, because public TCR beta signatures pointed to carriage of CMV infection along with the matching HLA type. What the study reported, not specific to this receptor: The ex vivo response was dominated by HLA-C-restricted CMV-specific TCR beta clonotypes, which also provided the single most frequent clonotype in two of eight donors. Cumulative frequency of public TCR beta family members discriminated carriers of CMV infection plus the relevant HLA type in this cohort and an independent roughly 350-donor cohort.

A few counts support this clonotype. Its antigen remains undetermined. No quality values exist for individual bases; no much larger clone is one base distant. The meaning of the sample's treatment or condition label: in vitro stimulation with specific CMV peptide epitopes to enrich CMV-specific T cells. The sequencing machine was an Illumina HiSeq 1500. The public reads were reprocessed in TCRdb via fastp at Q25 and MiXCR, keeping in-frame beta chains. Each CDR3 protein appears once, grouped with its most common genes and DNA. Here the sample has roughly 920,000 distinct CDR3 sequences; 31% occur a single time. Of the sample, over 12% falls within the top ten clones. As encoded in the germline V gene (reference sequence), CDR1 is SEHNR while CDR2 is FQNEAQ. Inclusive of the bounding cysteine and phenylalanine, the CDR3 is 16 residues long. The kept DNA is CDR3 alone, 48 bases in frame from the first base. Trimming takes 3 bases off V and 8 bases off J; junction bases not matched to a gene: 10.

This receptor was taken from a human donor in good health (CMV status not recorded). Some clones in this sample may be carry-over from other donors' samples. The source was cultured CD8+ T cells from PBMCs, collected from culture after CMV antigen stimulation. The sequence links TRBV7-9 to TRBJ2-1; 10 junctional bases match TRBD1. The sequenced DNA: TGTGCCAGCAGCTTGACCCTCGGGACAGGGGCAGATGAGCAGTTCTTC. Translated, this is CASSLTLGTGADEQFF.